Below, 9 T cell receptor beta chains from the same sample are listed, as sequenced in a study of T cell changes during pregnancy in multiple sclerosis. Data came from immunoSEQ multiplex PCR; TCRdb stores just in-frame clones and leaves some out. This sample has more than 55,000 clones; around 94% occur once, and the top ten carry 1% to 1.5%. The sequencing used peripheral blood, collected in the third trimester of pregnancy. Receptors were obtained from a female donor with multiple sclerosis, enrolled in a pregnancy study.

This chain uses TRBV6-6 with TRBJ1-1; tentatively, D is TRBD1 (6 bases). Germline V CDR1 and CDR2: MNHNY, SVGAGI (reference sequence). V lost 4 bases and J 5 bases, leaving 17 bases between the germline ends. The CDR3 loop spans 15 amino acids. The CDR3 nucleotides read TGTGCCAGCAGTTCTTCCCGGACAGAGAAGACTGAAGCTTTCTTT. This translates into CASSSSRTEKTEAFF.

This sequence joins TRBV7-6 and TRBJ2-1; D perhaps matches TRBD1 (6 bases). Trimming took off 3 bases at V and 8 bases at J, with 11 bases between the two ends. CDR3 length equals 13 residues. The germline V gene encodes CDR1 SGHVS and CDR2 FNYEAQ. CDR3 protein: CASSFTPGDEQFF. CDR3 bases: TGTGCCAGCAGCTTTACTCCAGGGGATGAGCAGTTCTTC.

The chain carries TRBV7-6 and TRBJ2-7; possibly TRBD1 for D (5 bases). Germline assignment: CDR1 SGHVS and CDR2 FNYEAQ. The CDR3 runs to 15 residues. Between the trimmed V and J ends, which lost 0 bases and 1 base, there was a span of 10 bases. The CDR3 loop is CASSLAQGFSYEQYF. CDR3 in DNA: TGTGCCAGCAGCTTAGCCCAGGGTTTTTCCTACGAGCAGTACTTC.

V is TRBV30 and J is TRBJ2-7; D uncertain. Germline CDR1 reads GTSNPN; CDR2 reads SVGIG (reference sequence). Trimming stripped 0 bases from V and 7 bases from J, with 7 bases between. The CDR3 consists of 11 residues. The CDR3 sequence is CAWSVRREQYF. The DNA of the CDR3 is TGTGCCTGGAGTGTACGCCGGGAGCAGTACTTC.

The chain carries TRBV5-1 and TRBJ1-1; D gene ambiguous. The CDR3 runs to 15 residues. Trimming took 0 bases from V and 0 from J, leaving 9 bases between them. From germline, CDR1 is SGHRS and CDR2 YFSETQ. This CDR3 reads CASSLETGLNTEAFF. The CDR3 nucleotides are TGCGCCAGCAGCTTGGAAACGGGTTTGAACACTGAAGCTTTCTTT.

This clone showed up just a few times. The gene calls are TRBV10-1 and TRBJ2-7; D is unresolved. CDR1 WNHNN and CDR2 SYGVQD come from the germline V gene (reference sequence). The CDR3 runs 16 residues. V was clipped by 0 bases and J by 2 bases, with 14 bases between them. The CDR3 DNA sequence: TGCGCCAGCAGTGAGTCTGGGCAGACGAATCCCTACGAGCAGTACTTC. It codes for CASSESGQTNPYEQYF.

The V and J genes are TRBV5-4 and TRBJ2-5, with a possible D match to TRBD2 (6 bases). Germline CDR1 is SGHNT and CDR2 is YYREEE (reference sequence). This CDR3 has 14 amino acids. Trimming stripped 4 bases from V and 5 bases from J, with 15 bases between. CDR3 sequence: CASSPYSSGETQYF. CDR3 nucleotides: TGTGCCAGCAGCCCCTACAGCAGCGGGGAGACCCAGTACTTC.

This clone showed up just once. This chain joins TRBV7-3 and TRBJ2-7; the match to TRBD2 covers 14 bases. Trimming at V came to 2 bases and at J to 4 bases, leaving 1 base not matched to a gene. There are 15 residues in the CDR3. CDR1 is SGHTA, CDR2 FQGTGA, per germline. CDR3 bases: TGTGCCAGCAGCTTAGGGACTAGCGGGAGTTACGAGCAGTACTTC. Amino acids: CASSLGTSGSYEQYF.

This chain uses TRBV18 with TRBJ2-7, with a weak D call TRBD1 (7 bases). V lost 3 bases and J 2 bases, leaving 17 bases between the germline ends. Germline lookup yields CDR1 KGHSH and CDR2 LQKENI. The length of the CDR3 is 16 residues. This chain's CDR3 is CASSPQGGGNTYEQYF. CDR3 nucleotide sequence: TGTGCCAGCTCACCCCAAGGGGGCGGGAACACCTACGAGCAGTACTTC. Together with reference TRBV18 and TRBJ2-7, the CDR3 gives the full variable domain: NAGVMQNPRHLVRRRGQEARLRCSPMKGHSHVYWYRQLPEEGLKFMVYLQKENIIDESGMPKERFSAEFPKEGPSILRIQQVVRGDSAAYFCASSPQGGGNTYEQYFGPGTRLTVT.